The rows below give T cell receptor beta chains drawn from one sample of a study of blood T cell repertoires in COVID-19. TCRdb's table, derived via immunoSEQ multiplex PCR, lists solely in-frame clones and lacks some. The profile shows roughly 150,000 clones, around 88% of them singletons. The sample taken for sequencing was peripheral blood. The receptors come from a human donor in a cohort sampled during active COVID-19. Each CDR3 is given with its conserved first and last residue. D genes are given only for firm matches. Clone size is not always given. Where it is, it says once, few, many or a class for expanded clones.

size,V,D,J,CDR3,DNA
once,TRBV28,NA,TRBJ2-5,CASSYPFRGSEETQYF,TGTGCCAGCAGCTACCCTTTTAGGGGTTCGGAAGAGACCCAGTACTTC
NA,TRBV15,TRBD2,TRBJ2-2,CATSERGAGVNTGELFF,TGTGCCACCAGCGAAAGGGGAGCGGGAGTGAACACCGGGGAGCTGTTTTTT
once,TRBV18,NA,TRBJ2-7,CASSRDKDSYEQYF,TGTGCCAGCTCACGGGACAAAGACTCCTACGAGCAGTACTTC
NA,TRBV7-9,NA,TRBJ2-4,CASSPRGLAKNIQYF,TGTGCCAGCAGCCCCCGGGGACTAGCCAAAAACATTCAGTACTTC
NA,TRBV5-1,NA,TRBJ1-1,CASSLIQGKGNTEAFF,TGCGCCAGCAGCCTTATACAGGGCAAGGGGAACACTGAAGCTTTCTTT
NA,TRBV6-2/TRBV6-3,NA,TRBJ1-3,CASSYSGVGLRSGNTIYF,TGTGCCAGCAGTTACTCCGGGGTAGGGCTCAGGAGTGGAAACACCATATATTTT
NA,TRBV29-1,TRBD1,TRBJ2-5,CSAGQGEGTQYF,TGCAGCGCTGGACAGGGAGAGGGGACCCAGTACTTC
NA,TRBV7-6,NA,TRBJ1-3,CASSLVQGWEGNTIYF,TGTGCCAGCAGCTTAGTACAGGGATGGGAAGGAAACACCATATATTTT
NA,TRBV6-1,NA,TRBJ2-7,CASSDWGALLYEQYF,TGTGCCAGCAGTGATTGGGGAGCCCTCCTCTACGAGCAGTACTTC
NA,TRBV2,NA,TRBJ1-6,CASSEQENSPLHF,TGTGCCAGCAGTGAACAGGAAAATTCACCCCTCCACTTT
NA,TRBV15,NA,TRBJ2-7,CATSRIDELSEQYF,TGTGCCACCAGCAGAATCGATGAGCTGTCCGAGCAGTACTTC
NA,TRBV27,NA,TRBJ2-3,CASRFEGQGTDTQYF,TGTGCCAGCAGGTTTGAGGGACAAGGCACAGATACGCAGTATTTT
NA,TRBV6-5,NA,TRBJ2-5,CASSYSGAGAETQYF,TGTGCCAGCAGTTACTCGGGGGCGGGAGCAGAGACCCAGTACTTC
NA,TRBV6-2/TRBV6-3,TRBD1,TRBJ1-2,CASSYSTGGRGYTF,TGTGCCAGCAGTTACTCGACAGGGGGCAGAGGCTACACCTTC
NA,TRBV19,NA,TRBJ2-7,CASSPPSSYEQYF,TGTGCCAGTAGTCCTCCCTCTAGCTACGAGCAGTACTTC
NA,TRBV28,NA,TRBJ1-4,CASSSYRGEKLFF,TGTGCCAGCAGTTCCTATAGGGGTGAAAAACTGTTTTTT
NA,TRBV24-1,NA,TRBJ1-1,CATSDPGTYLPFF,TGTGCCACCAGTGACCCCGGGACTTACTTGCCTTTCTTT
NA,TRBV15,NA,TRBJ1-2,CATSRGESYGYTF,TGTGCCACCAGCAGAGGGGAGAGCTATGGCTACACCTTC
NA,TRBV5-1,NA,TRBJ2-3,CASSLLGPTDTQYF,TGCGCCAGCAGCCTTTTGGGGCCCACAGATACGCAGTATTTT
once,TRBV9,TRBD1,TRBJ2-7,CASSDSPDRGPYEQYF,TGTGCCAGCAGCGACTCCCCGGACAGGGGTCCCTACGAGCAGTACTTC
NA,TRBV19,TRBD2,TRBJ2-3,CASSMGLAGGIPNTQYF,TGTGCCAGTAGTATGGGACTAGCGGGAGGAATCCCTAATACGCAGTATTTT
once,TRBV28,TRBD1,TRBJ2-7,CASSLNTGGGSYEQYF,TGTGCCAGCAGTTTAAATACAGGGGGCGGGTCCTACGAGCAGTACTTC
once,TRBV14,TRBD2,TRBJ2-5,CASSLAGRETQYF,TGTGCCAGCAGCCTAGCGGGGAGAGAGACCCAGTACTTC
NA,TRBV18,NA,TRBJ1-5,CASSLRDEDQPQHF,TGTGCCAGCTCCCTCAGAGACGAGGATCAGCCCCAGCATTTT
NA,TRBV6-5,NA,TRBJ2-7,CASARVPYEQYF,TGTGCCAGCGCCAGGGTTCCCTACGAGCAGTACTTC
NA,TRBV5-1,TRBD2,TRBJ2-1,CASSLYFSGSSEHEQFF,TGCGCCAGCAGCTTGTATTTTAGCGGGAGTTCGGAGCATGAGCAGTTCTTC
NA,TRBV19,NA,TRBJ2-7,CASSMFGTHNSYEQYF,TGTGCCAGTAGTATGTTCGGGACACATAACTCCTACGAGCAGTACTTC
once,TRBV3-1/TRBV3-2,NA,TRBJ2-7,CASSQRSYEQYF,TGTGCCAGCAGCCAGCGCTCCTACGAGCAGTACTTC
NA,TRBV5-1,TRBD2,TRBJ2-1,CASSPGLAGKVLFF,TGCGCCAGCAGCCCTGGACTAGCGGGGAAGGTGCTGTTCTTC
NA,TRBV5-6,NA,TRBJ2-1,CASSLSMRGRDEQFF,TGTGCCAGCAGCTTGAGTATGAGGGGGAGGGATGAGCAGTTCTTC
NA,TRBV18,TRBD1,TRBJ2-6,CASSPPSPGQGSSGANVLTF,TGTGCCAGCTCACCACCGAGCCCAGGACAGGGGAGCTCTGGGGCCAACGTCCTGACTTTC
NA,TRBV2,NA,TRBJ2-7,CASTFSSLSYEQYF,TGTGCCAGCACCTTTTCTAGTTTAAGCTACGAGCAGTACTTC
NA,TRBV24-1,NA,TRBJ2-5,CATTNRQVQETQYF,TGTGCCACCACTAATCGACAGGTCCAAGAGACCCAGTACTTC
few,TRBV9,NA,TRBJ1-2,CASRAGYGYTF,TGTGCCAGCAGGGCAGGGTACGGCTACACCTTC
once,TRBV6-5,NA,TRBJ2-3,CASSKDYNPTDTQYF,TGTGCCAGCAGTAAGGACTATAACCCCACAGATACGCAGTATTTT
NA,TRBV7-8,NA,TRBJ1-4,CASSLTRGGGEKLFF,TGTGCCAGCAGCTTAACACGGGGAGGAGGGGAAAAACTGTTTTTT
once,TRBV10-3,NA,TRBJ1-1,CAIRGREATEAFF,TGTGCCATCAGGGGCAGGGAGGCCACTGAAGCTTTCTTT
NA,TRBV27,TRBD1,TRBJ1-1,CASSLGTGQGAFVQVAFF,TGTGCCAGCAGTTTAGGTACGGGACAGGGGGCCTTTGTGCAAGTAGCTTTCTTT
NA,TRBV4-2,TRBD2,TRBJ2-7,CASSQALAGGRYEQYF,TGTGCCAGCAGCCAAGCACTAGCGGGAGGGAGGTACGAGCAGTACTTC
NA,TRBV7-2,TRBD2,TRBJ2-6,CASSLAGHGANVLTF,TGTGCCAGCTCACTAGCGGGACATGGGGCCAACGTCCTGACTTTC
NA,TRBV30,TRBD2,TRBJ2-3,CAWTLAGGPDTQYF,TGTGCCTGGACACTAGCGGGAGGACCAGATACGCAGTATTTT
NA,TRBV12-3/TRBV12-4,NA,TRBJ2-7,CASSLGRSYEQYF,TGTGCCAGCAGTTTAGGTCGCTCCTACGAGCAGTACTTC
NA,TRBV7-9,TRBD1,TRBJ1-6,CASSLGTGQGDSPLHF,TGTGCCAGCAGCTTAGGAACCGGACAGGGTGACTCACCCCTCCACTTT
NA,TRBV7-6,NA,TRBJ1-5,CASSLAVGGGNQPQHF,TGTGCCAGCAGCTTAGCGGTTGGGGGGGGGAATCAGCCCCAGCATTTT
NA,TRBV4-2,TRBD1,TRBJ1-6,CASSHSDRGDSPLHF,TGTGCCAGCAGCCATTCCGACAGGGGCGATTCACCCCTCCACTTT
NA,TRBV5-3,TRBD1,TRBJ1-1,CARSGDRVHTEAFF,TGTGCCAGAAGCGGGGACAGGGTACACACTGAAGCTTTCTTT
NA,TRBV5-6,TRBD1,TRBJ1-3,CASSFSGQGAGNTIYF,TGTGCCAGCAGCTTTTCCGGACAGGGGGCAGGAAACACCATATATTTT
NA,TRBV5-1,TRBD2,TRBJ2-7,CASSPALAVYEQYF,TGCGCCAGCAGCCCCGCACTAGCGGTCTACGAGCAGTACTTC
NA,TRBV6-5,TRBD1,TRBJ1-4,CASTPRGGEGEKLFF,TGTGCCAGCACCCCCAGAGGGGGCGAAGGTGAAAAACTGTTTTTT